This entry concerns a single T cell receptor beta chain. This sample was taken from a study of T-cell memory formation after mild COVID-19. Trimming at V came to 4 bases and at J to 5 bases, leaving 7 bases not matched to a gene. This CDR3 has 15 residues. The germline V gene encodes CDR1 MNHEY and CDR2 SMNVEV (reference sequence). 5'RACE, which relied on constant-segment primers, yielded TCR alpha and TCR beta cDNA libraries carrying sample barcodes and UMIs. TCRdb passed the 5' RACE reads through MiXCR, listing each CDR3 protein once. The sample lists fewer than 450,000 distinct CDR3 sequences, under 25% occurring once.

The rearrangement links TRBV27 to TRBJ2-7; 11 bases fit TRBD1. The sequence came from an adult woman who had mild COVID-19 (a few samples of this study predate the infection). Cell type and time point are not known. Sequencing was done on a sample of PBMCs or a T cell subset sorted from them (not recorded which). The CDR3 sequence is CASSSGTGGVNEQYF. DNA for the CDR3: TGTGCCAGCAGTTCAGGGACAGGGGGAGTGAACGAGCAGTACTTC.